The rows below give T cell receptor beta chains drawn from one sample of a study of T cells after yellow fever vaccination. From the 5' RACE reads, TCRdb called clonotypes with MiXCR, one entry per CDR3 protein. The sample includes under 300,000 distinct CDR3 sequences, roughly 6.2% seen only once; the top ten take around 1%. The sample in question was CD4+ T cells sorted from PBMCs, obtained on the day of the yellow fever booster vaccination. These receptors all stem from a young man who received the YFV17D yellow fever vaccine. The CDR3 runs from the conserved cysteine through the conserved F or W. Fields, in order: D gene, clone size, V gene, J gene, CDR3 length, CDR3 DNA, CDR3 protein. A D gene is named only where the DNA matches it firmly. Expanded clones are given a class, and other clones once, few, many or no size at all.

-	few	TRBV7-2	TRBJ2-3	16	TGTGCCAGCAGCTTACGGTCCCGGGCCCGCACAGATACGCAGTATTTT	CASSLRSRARTDTQYF
-	few	TRBV5-6	TRBJ2-2	15	TGTGCCAGCAGCCTCACAGGGCGAATCACCGGGGAGCTGTTTTTT	CASSLTGRITGELFF
TRBD1	-	TRBV30	TRBJ2-1	12	TGTGCCTGGAGGGGACAGGGGCGTGAGCAGTTCTTC	CAWRGQGREQFF
TRBD2	few	TRBV5-5	TRBJ2-3	16	TGTGCCAGCAGCCGACTAGCGGGAGCCTGGGCAGATACGCAGTATTTT	CASSRLAGAWADTQYF
TRBD1	-	TRBV20-1	TRBJ2-3	14	TGCAGTGCCAGACAGGGGGAGGCCACAGATACGCAGTATTTT	CSARQGEATDTQYF
TRBD2	many	TRBV27	TRBJ2-2	17	TGTGCCAGCAGTTCGGGACTAGCGGGAGTTAGCACCGGGGAGCTGTTTTTT	CASSSGLAGVSTGELFF
-	-	TRBV20-1	TRBJ2-7	12	TGCAGTGCTAGTTCCCTTTCGCACGAGCAGTACTTC	CSASSLSHEQYF
-	-	TRBV24-1	TRBJ2-1	17	TGTGCCACCAGTGATTCGCCATCTTATGGAGGGGGGAATGAGCAGTTCTTC	CATSDSPSYGGGNEQFF
TRBD2	few	TRBV18	TRBJ2-1	16	TGTGCCAGCTCACCTCCTAGCGGGAACTCCTACAATGAGCAGTTCTTC	CASSPPSGNSYNEQFF
TRBD1	-	TRBV5-1	TRBJ2-1	15	TGCGCCAGCAGGTTCGGGCAGGGGGTCTACAATGAGCAGTTCTTC	CASRFGQGVYNEQFF
-	few	TRBV28	TRBJ2-7	14	TGTGCCAGCAGCCGATCGGGCAGTAACTACGAGCAGTACTTC	CASSRSGSNYEQYF
-	many	TRBV7-2	TRBJ2-7	15	TGTGCCAGCAGCCCCGTAGGATCTAGCTCCTACGAGCAGTACTTC	CASSPVGSSSYEQYF
-	-	TRBV4-3	TRBJ1-2	15	TGCGCCAGCAGCCAAGAACCGGGTTCCAGCTATGGCTACACCTTC	CASSQEPGSSYGYTF
TRBD2	few	TRBV2	TRBJ2-1	15	TGTGCCAGCAGTACCCGAGGGAGGGTGGACAATGAGCAGTTCTTC	CASSTRGRVDNEQFF
TRBD2	few	TRBV3-1	TRBJ2-3	18	TGTGCCAGCAGCCGGCGGGGGACGGGAGGACGGGGCACAGATACGCAGTATTTT	CASSRRGTGGRGTDTQYF